This T cell receptor beta chain was recovered during a study of blood T cell repertoires in COVID-19. Assay used: immunoSEQ multiplex PCR; TCRdb lists only in-frame clones, some missing. The sample lists about 35,000 clones, roughly 78% occurring once. This clone appeared a few times. The CDR3 has 17 amino acids. Trimming at V came to 4 bases and at J to 1 base, leaving 11 bases not matched to a gene. Germline V gene sequence: CDR1 SNHLY, CDR2 FYNNEI. The sequenced material came from peripheral blood. The sequence came from an older woman with acute or convalescent COVID-19. The V gene is TRBV2, the J gene TRBJ2-3; the match to TRBD2 covers 7 bases. DNA of the CDR3: TGTGCCAGCAGTGCAACCCGGGGAGGGGAGGGCACAGATACGCAGTATTTT. Encoded protein: CASSATRGGEGTDTQYF.